Listed below are T cell receptor beta chains from one sample, sequenced in a study of long-term antiretroviral therapy in people with HIV. TCRdb's table, derived via immunoSEQ multiplex PCR, lists solely in-frame clones and lacks some. Here the sample spans about 48,000 clones, roughly 80% being singletons. This material consisted of unsorted PBMCs, taken 0.8 years after starting antiretroviral therapy. The receptors come from a woman aged 18-29 years with HIV. Each CDR3 is given with its conserved first and last residue.

TRBJ2-1	TRBV6-5	13	CASRFPGQNEQFF
TRBJ2-1	TRBV7-3	16	CASSKTGTGAYNEQFF
NA	TRBV6-1	17	CASSQGVGGGQTYEQYF
TRBJ1-5	TRBV25-1	15	CASSGQWGGNQPQHF
TRBJ2-1	TRBV11-3	17	CASSLDRGSGRYNEQFF
TRBJ1-2	TRBV27	12	CASSSRTGGHTF
TRBJ2-6	TRBV27	20	CASSSHYRSGSRSGANVLTF
TRBJ2-2	TRBV2	15	CASSQSGFYTGELFF
TRBJ2-7	TRBV5-1	21	CASSLNRGLGGSGRAVYEQYF
TRBJ1-3	TRBV18	16	CASSPRTLEVGNTIYF
TRBJ1-2	TRBV5-1	16	CASSSPGHQGAYGYTF
TRBJ2-7	TRBV4-3	16	CASSQEVVGKSYEQYF
TRBJ1-1	TRBV9	14	CASSTRGSNTEAFF
TRBJ1-2	TRBV27	13	CASSLSTGYGYTF
TRBJ1-5	TRBV6-5	16	CASSSDRDSRNEAQHF
TRBJ1-1	TRBV2	13	CASSGGQGIQAFF
TRBJ2-7	TRBV27	13	CASSLAALNEQYF
TRBJ1-1	TRBV4-3	15	CASSPGQGLDTEAFF
TRBJ2-5	TRBV2	15	CASNRPMGQGETQYF
TRBJ2-1	TRBV27	18	CASSFSAAGERKVNEQFF
TRBJ1-1	TRBV7-9	16	CASSHSDGGGWTEAFF
TRBJ1-5	TRBV28	15	CASITWTGPDQPQHF
TRBJ2-1	TRBV5-5	15	CASSALTGSYNEQFF
TRBJ2-1	TRBV28	12	CASSFPGNEQFF
TRBJ2-5	TRBV9	15	CASSVEGRGGETQYF
TRBJ2-2	TRBV9	15	CASNVEIYPTGELFF
TRBJ2-5	TRBV5-8	14	CASSPGQGLETQYF
TRBJ1-2	TRBV28	13	CASSKTGWGENTF
TRBJ2-1	TRBV7-9	16	CASSLESTGQENEQFF
TRBJ1-5	TRBV19	14	CASSIEGYNQPQHF
TRBJ1-6	TRBV25-1	14	CASKDRDRGSPLHF
TRBJ2-3	TRBV28	17	CASSYWVERGSTDTQYF
TRBJ1-4	TRBV5-1	17	CASSLAGSGQMNEKLFF
TRBJ2-1	TRBV9	15	CASRTGTSPFYEQFF
TRBJ2-1	TRBV27	18	CASSINRRPVVGYNEQFF
TRBJ2-3	TRBV28	14	CASRFRGQPDTQYF